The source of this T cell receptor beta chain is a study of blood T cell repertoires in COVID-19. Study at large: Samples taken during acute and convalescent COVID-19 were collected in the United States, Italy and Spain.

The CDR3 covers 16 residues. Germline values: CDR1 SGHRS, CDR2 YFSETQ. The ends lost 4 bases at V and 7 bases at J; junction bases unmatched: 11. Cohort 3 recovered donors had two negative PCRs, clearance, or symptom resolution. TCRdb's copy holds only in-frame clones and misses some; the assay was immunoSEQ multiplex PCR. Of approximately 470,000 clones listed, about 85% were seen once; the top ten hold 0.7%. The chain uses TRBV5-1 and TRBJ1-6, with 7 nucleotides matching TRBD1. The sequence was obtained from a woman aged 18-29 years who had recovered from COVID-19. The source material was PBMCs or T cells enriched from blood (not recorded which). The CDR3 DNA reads TGCGCCAGCAGCCTTTTATCTCAGACAGGGAATTCACCCCTCCACTTT. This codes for CASSLLSQTGNSPLHF.